One sample yielded the 30 T cell receptor beta chains listed below, sequenced in a study of blood T cell repertoires in COVID-19. Assay used: immunoSEQ multiplex PCR; TCRdb lists only in-frame clones, some missing. Of over 45,000 clones in the sample, approximately 92% were seen once. Sequencing was done on a sample of peripheral blood. Receptors were obtained from a woman aged 55-69 years with COVID-19, enrolled during active disease.

This clone was counted a single time. The V and J genes are TRBV7-9 and TRBJ2-1; 11 bases are shared with TRBD1. V trimming: 5 bases; J trimming: 10 bases; junction bases outside the gene matches: 10. Per the germline V gene, CDR1 is SEHNR and CDR2 is FQNEAQ (reference sequence). The CDR3 consists of 15 residues. The CDR3 is CASSPWDRGGREQFF. DNA for the CDR3: TGTGCCAGCAGCCCGTGGGACAGGGGGGGACGGGAGCAGTTCTTC.

The V and J genes are TRBV10-1 and TRBJ1-5; TRBD1 matches 7 bases. CDR3 size: 14 residues. CDR1 is WNHNN and CDR2 is SYGVQD in the germline V gene (reference sequence). The trim removed 7 bases at V and 4 bases at J, leaving 7 bases unmatched. The CDR3 coding sequence is TGCGCCAGCATCACAGGGGTAGGAAATCAGCCCCAGCATTTT. Protein product: CASITGVGNQPQHF.

The rearrangement joins TRBV14 to TRBJ2-5; D is possibly TRBD1 (6 bases). This CDR3 has 17 amino acids. Trimming removed 1 base from V and 5 bases from J, with 20 bases in between. Germline V gene data show CDR1 as SGHDN and CDR2 as FVKESK. The CDR3 here is CASSQVGPGAGWETQYF. The CDR3, as DNA: TGTGCCAGCAGCCAAGTGGGTCCAGGGGCAGGATGGGAGACCCAGTACTTC.

The gene calls are TRBV28 and TRBJ2-1, with 7 bases aligning to TRBD2. Unmatched junction bases numbered 5, after V lost 5 bases and J lost 1 base. Germline values: CDR1 MDHEN, CDR2 SYDVKM. The CDR3 extends over 15 amino acids. The CDR3 DNA is TGTGCCAGCAGTACCTTGGGGGGGTCCTACAATGAGCAGTTCTTC. As protein: CASSTLGGSYNEQFF.

V gene TRBV3-1 (or the pseudogene TRBV3-2) combines with J gene TRBJ1-2; TRBD1 might be the D (6 bases). V was pared by 5 bases and J by 1 base, with 8 bases between. The CDR3 sequence is 13 residues long. The germline V gene has CDR1 LGHDT and CDR2 YNNKEL (reference sequence). CDR3 nucleotide sequence: TGTGCCAGCAGCACAGGGTTTAACTATGGCTACACCTTC. It encodes CASSTGFNYGYTF.

V is TRBV30 and J is TRBJ1-1; 7 bases fit TRBD1. V shed 1 base and J 2 bases; nucleotides not matched to a gene: 7. CDR3 size: 15 residues. Germline V gives CDR1 GTSNPN, CDR2 SVGIG (reference sequence). The CDR3 region is CAWSDPRTGNTEAFF. As DNA, the CDR3 is TGTGCCTGGAGTGACCCCCGGACAGGTAACACTGAAGCTTTCTTT. Variable domain in full (rest from reference TRBV30 and TRBJ1-1): SQTIHQWPATLVQPVGSPLSLECTVEGTSNPNLYWYRQAAGRGLQLLFYSVGIGQISSEVPQNLSASRPQDRQFILSSKKLLLSDSGFYLCAWSDPRTGNTEAFFGQGTRLTVV.

This rearrangement joins TRBV14 to TRBJ2-7; TRBD2 might be the D (6 bases). V was pared by 4 bases and J by 1 base, with 20 bases between. The germline V gene encodes CDR1 SGHDN and CDR2 FVKESK. The CDR3 extends over 17 amino acids. The CDR3 region has the DNA TGTGCCAGCAGCCGTTCCGGGGTCGGGACTGTATCCTACGAGCAGTACTTC. Its protein product is CASSRSGVGTVSYEQYF.

Only one count was recorded for this clone. The chain links TRBV20-1 to TRBJ2-5, with TRBD2 matching 11 bases. CDR1 is DFQATT and CDR2 is SNEGSKA in the germline V gene (reference sequence). The V and J ends lost 3 bases and 1 base, in that order; junction bases with no gene match: 4. The CDR3 length is 15 residues. The CDR3 DNA sequence: TGCAGTGCTAGTTTGACTAGCGGGGCCCAAGAGACCCAGTACTTC. Encoded protein: CSASLTSGAQETQYF.

This chain uses TRBV7-9 with TRBJ2-1, with 13 bases fitting TRBD2. The CDR3 has 16 amino acids. V was pared by 2 bases and J by 7 bases, with 5 bases of the junction left unmatched. Germline CDR1 is SEHNR and CDR2 is FQNEAQ (reference sequence). This CDR3 reads CASSLTSGGARNEQFF. As DNA, the CDR3 is TGTGCCAGCAGCTTAACTAGCGGGGGGGCTCGGAATGAGCAGTTCTTC.

The CDR3 DNA follows: TGTGCCAGCAGTCCCCCCGTGCAGGGCTACTCCTACGAGCAGTACTTC. Amino acids: CASSPPVQGYSYEQYF. The V call is TRBV28, the J call TRBJ2-7, with a possible D match to TRBD1 (5 bases). V gave up 5 bases and J gave up 0 bases, with 17 bases separating them. CDR3 length: 16 amino acids. Per the germline V gene, CDR1 is MDHEN and CDR2 is SYDVKM.

The chain combines TRBV7-2 with TRBJ1-4; unclear D gene. V dropped 3 bases and J dropped 4 bases, with 6 bases sitting between them. Per germline, CDR1 SGHTA and CDR2 FQGNSA. The CDR3 extends over 13 amino acids. The DNA of the CDR3 is TGTGCCAGCAGCTTGGGCCTTAATGAAAAACTGTTTTTT. Its protein product is CASSLGLNEKLFF.

The rearrangement links TRBV30 to TRBJ1-4, with 9 bases lining up with TRBD1. Germline lookup yields CDR1 GTSNPN and CDR2 SVGIG (reference sequence). The CDR3 is 15 amino acids. The V and J ends lost 4 bases and 4 bases, in that order; junction bases with no gene match: 7. The CDR3 sequence: CAWIPTGGGNEKLFF. The CDR3 region has the DNA TGTGCCTGGATCCCTACAGGGGGCGGTAATGAAAAACTGTTTTTT. The variable domain in full, with the rest retrieved from reference TRBV30 and TRBJ1-4, is SQTIHQWPATLVQPVGSPLSLECTVEGTSNPNLYWYRQAAGRGLQLLFYSVGIGQISSEVPQNLSASRPQDRQFILSSKKLLLSDSGFYLCAWIPTGGGNEKLFFGSGTQLSVL.

The rearrangement uses TRBV7-2 and TRBJ1-5; possibly TRBD1 for D (5 bases). The CDR3 sequence is 16 residues long. With 4 bases removed from V and 7 bases from J, the gap between germline ends came to 20 bases. CDR1 is SGHTA and CDR2 is FQGNSA in the germline V gene. The CDR3: CASSSSVGGAGQPQHF. DNA for the CDR3: TGTGCCAGCAGCTCCTCCGTGGGGGGAGCGGGGCAGCCCCAGCATTTT.

This clone has only a few counts. This chain uses TRBV9 with TRBJ1-3; a possible D gene is TRBD1 (6 bases). Germline V gene sequence: CDR1 SGDLS, CDR2 YYNGEE. The CDR3 has 16 residues. Trimming shortened V by 3 bases and J by 0 bases, and 13 bases separated the two germline ends. CDR3 sequence: CASSARQEYSGNTIYF. The CDR3 region has the DNA TGTGCCAGCAGCGCTCGACAGGAGTACTCTGGAAACACCATATATTTT.

The chain combines TRBV6-2 or TRBV6-3 with TRBJ1-4; the match to TRBD1 covers 9 bases. Germline V gives CDR1 MNHEY, CDR2 SVGEGT. V lost 4 bases and J lost 5; bases outside the gene matches: 2. The CDR3 has 14 residues. As DNA, the CDR3 is TGTGCCAGCAGTTCGGGACAGGGAAATGAAAAACTGTTTTTT. Translated, it gives CASSSGQGNEKLFF.

J is TRBJ2-1 and V is TRBV7-2; 8 positions match TRBD2. Trimming removed 4 bases from V and 6 bases from J; junction bases left unmatched: 5. From germline, CDR1 is SGHTA and CDR2 FQGNSA. This CDR3 contains 14 residues. The CDR3 loop reads CASSSGLEGNEQFF. DNA of the CDR3: TGTGCCAGCAGCTCGGGACTAGAGGGCAATGAGCAGTTCTTC.

This clone was observed once. The rearrangement uses TRBV28 and TRBJ2-2; TRBD1 aligns across 8 bases. Germline CDR1 and CDR2: MDHEN and SYDVKM. With 3 bases clipped from V and 4 bases from J, the junction kept 7 bases outside the gene matches. CDR3 length equals 16 residues. CDR3 nucleotides: TGTGCCAGCAGTTTGCGGACAGGGTCGATCACCGGGGAGCTGTTTTTT. It codes for CASSLRTGSITGELFF.

This chain links TRBV28 with TRBJ2-1, with 7 bases matching TRBD1. V lost 7 bases, J lost 6 bases, and 3 bases stayed unmatched. This CDR3 region has 12 residues. Germline lookup yields CDR1 MDHEN and CDR2 SYDVKM. This CDR3 reads CASNRGINEQFF. The CDR3 region has the DNA TGTGCCAGCAACAGGGGTATCAATGAGCAGTTCTTC.

This rearrangement joins TRBV7-9 to TRBJ1-3; no firm D call. Trimming removed 7 bases from V and 2 bases from J, with 12 bases in between. The CDR3 covers 14 residues. Germline V gene lookup returns CDR1 SEHNR and CDR2 FQNEAQ (reference sequence). CDR3: CASTSSGPGNTIYF. The CDR3 DNA follows: TGTGCCAGCACTTCCAGCGGGCCTGGAAACACCATATATTTT.

The V and J genes are TRBV19 and TRBJ2-3; D perhaps matches TRBD2 (6 bases). This CDR3 spans 15 amino acids. Trimming took 7 bases from V and 3 from J, leaving 17 bases between them. Germline values: CDR1 LNHDA, CDR2 SQIVND (reference sequence). CDR3 amino acids: CASNFRTGETDTQYF. DNA for the CDR3: TGTGCCAGTAACTTCCGTACGGGGGAAACAGATACGCAGTATTTT.

This sequence joins TRBV5-1 and TRBJ1-1; the match to TRBD1 covers 7 bases. The CDR3 consists of 17 residues. V gave up 3 bases and J gave up 0 bases; unmatched junction bases: 11. The germline V gene has CDR1 SGHRS and CDR2 YFSETQ. CDR3 loop: CASSSTGAKGMNTEAFF. DNA for the CDR3: TGCGCCAGCAGCTCAACAGGGGCGAAAGGTATGAACACTGAAGCTTTCTTT.

This clone was seen only once. CDR3 in DNA: TGTGCCAGCAGCGTAGGAGGGTTGAGCCAGCCCCAGCATTTT. Translation gives CASSVGGLSQPQHF. The V gene is TRBV9, the J gene TRBJ1-5; D uncertain. Germline values: CDR1 SGDLS, CDR2 YYNGEE. The V and J ends lost 0 bases and 7 bases respectively, with 11 bases between them. This CDR3 region has 14 residues.

This chain links TRBV25-1 with TRBJ2-5, with a possible D match to TRBD2 (5 bases). The CDR3 consists of 14 residues. V lost 8 bases to trimming and J lost 0 bases, with 13 bases between them. Germline-derived CDR1 and CDR2 are MGHDK and SYGVNS. CDR3 residues: CASEGRAYQETQYF. The CDR3 bases are TGTGCCAGCGAAGGGCGGGCCTACCAAGAGACCCAGTACTTC.

The chain employs TRBV21-1 and TRBJ1-6; the tabulated D call, TRBD1, remains unverified against the DNA. TRBV21-1 is annotated as a pseudogene. This CDR3 has 20 amino acids. The CDR3 DNA reads TGTGCCAGCAGCAAAGATGGAGACAGGGGGCAGTTCTCCTATAATTCACCCCTCCACTTT. Protein: CASSKDGDRGQFSYNSPLHF.

This sequence joins TRBV6-5 and TRBJ1-3, with D unresolved. Deletions cut 0 bases from V and 1 base from J, with 10 bases between. Germline assignment: CDR1 MNHEY and CDR2 SVGAGI. The CDR3 is 16 residues long. In DNA, the CDR3 is TGTGCCAGCAGTTACTCTCACAGACCTTCTGGAAACACCATATATTTT. Its protein is CASSYSHRPSGNTIYF.

This clone was picked up a small number of times. This sequence joins TRBV4-3 and TRBJ1-2; 8 bases are shared with TRBD1. The germline CDR1 and CDR2 sequences are LGHNA and YSLEER. The junction had 2 bases not matched to a gene; V was cut back by 4 bases and J by 1 base. This CDR3 has 14 amino acids. This chain's CDR3 is CASSRTGGNYGYTF. The CDR3 DNA reads as TGCGCCAGCAGCCGAACAGGGGGTAACTATGGCTACACCTTC.

V and J are TRBV5-8 and TRBJ1-1; 7 bases are a match to TRBD1. Germline CDR1 SGHTS, CDR2 YDEGEE. CDR3 length equals 13 residues. V was pared by 4 bases and J by 5 bases, with 5 bases of the junction left unmatched. The CDR3 DNA is TGTGCCAGCAGCCGTACAGGGGAGACTGAAGCTTTCTTT. Translation gives CASSRTGETEAFF.

The rearrangement links TRBV5-6 to TRBJ2-3; weak D call: TRBD1 (6 bases). Trimming removed 4 bases at V and 7 bases at J, with 19 bases between. CDR1 SGHDT and CDR2 YYEEEE come from the germline V gene. The CDR3 loop spans 15 amino acids. CDR3 sequence (DNA): TGTGCCAGCAGCCTCTTCGGGACACGGCGAAATACGCAGTATTTT. Protein sequence: CASSLFGTRRNTQYF.

V usage is TRBV28 and J usage is TRBJ1-1, with D possibly TRBD1 on 5 matching bases. V was pared by 3 bases and J by 0 bases, with 11 bases between. This CDR3 is built from 15 residues. Germline V gives CDR1 MDHEN, CDR2 SYDVKM. CDR3 DNA: TGTGCCAGCAGTTTGGGTGGGGGGATGAACACTGAAGCTTTCTTT. Translating gives CASSLGGGMNTEAFF.

The rearrangement uses TRBV7-2 and TRBJ1-6; TRBD1 agrees at 7 bases. Germline CDR1 reads SGHTA; CDR2 reads FQGNSA. With V trimmed by 5 bases and J by 4 bases, 8 bases remained unmatched. The CDR3 extends over 16 amino acids. The CDR3 nucleotides read TGTGCCAGCAGCATCGATCCGGGACAGTATAATTCACCCCTCCACTTT. Its translation is CASSIDPGQYNSPLHF.